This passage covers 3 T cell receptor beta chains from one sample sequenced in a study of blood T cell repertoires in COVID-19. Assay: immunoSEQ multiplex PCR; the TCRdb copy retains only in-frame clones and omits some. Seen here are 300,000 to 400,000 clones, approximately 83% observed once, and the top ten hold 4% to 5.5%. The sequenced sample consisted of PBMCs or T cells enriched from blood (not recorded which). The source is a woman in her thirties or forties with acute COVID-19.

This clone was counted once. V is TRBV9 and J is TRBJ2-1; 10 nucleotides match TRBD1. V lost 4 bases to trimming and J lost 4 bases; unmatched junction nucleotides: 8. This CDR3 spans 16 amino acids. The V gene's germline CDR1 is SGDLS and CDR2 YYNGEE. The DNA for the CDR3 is TGTGCCAGCAGCCCCACGGGACAGGGGTCTTACAATGAGCAGTTCTTC. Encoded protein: CASSPTGQGSYNEQFF.

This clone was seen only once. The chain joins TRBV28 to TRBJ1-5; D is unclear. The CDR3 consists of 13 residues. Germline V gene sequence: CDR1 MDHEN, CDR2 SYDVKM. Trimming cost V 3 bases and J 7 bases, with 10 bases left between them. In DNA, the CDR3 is TGTGCCAGCAGTTTGGGAGGGAAACAGCCCCAGCATTTT. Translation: CASSLGGKQPQHF.

In nucleotides, the CDR3 is TGCGCCAGCAGCCTCGACGGGGGGGCTAAGGATACGCAGTATTTT. Translating gives CASSLDGGAKDTQYF. The V gene is TRBV4-3, the J gene TRBJ2-3, with 8 positions matching TRBD2. Germline assignment: CDR1 LGHNA and CDR2 YSLEER. CDR3 length: 15 residues. The ends lost 4 bases at V and 6 bases at J; junction bases unmatched: 9.